Sequencing of this T cell receptor (beta chain) was carried out in a study of blood T cells in healthy people across ages (dated by TCRdb to between 2014 and 2016). Regarding the complete study: In model experiments, template switching captured about one uniquely barcoded TCR beta cDNA molecule for every two T cells. The study measured age-related changes in TCR beta repertoire diversity using deep sequencing normalized with unique cDNA molecular identifiers. Four age groups were formed from the donors: young (average about 17 years), middle-aged (approximately 42), aged (under 70) and long-lived (less than 85). To avoid experimental bias, donors of different ages were distributed randomly across sequencing lanes. The study analyzed two additional independent replicas of 1 million unique cDNA reads from the same blood draw for two donors, one aged 18 to 29 and one aged 80 or older.

The approximately 39 donors, aged about 6 to 95 years, were systemically healthy Caucasian individuals from Russia. About 10 milliliters of peripheral blood were collected from each donor into EDTA-treated Vacutainer tubes. Ficoll-Paque density-gradient centrifugation was used to isolate PBMCs, with at least 7 million obtained per sample. Trizol reagent was used to extract total RNA from PBMCs, with at least 5.5 micrograms per sample. The percentages of naive CD45RAhigh/CD27high T cells were determined by flow cytometry on a PBMC aliquot from every donor. In this sample, this clonotype turned up once. This receptor's antigen is unknown. No much larger clone exists at a distance of one base, and base qualities are not known. Just one read gives weak support. Library method: 5' RACE. The instrument given in TCRdb is Illumina HiSeq 2500. A second PCR of roughly 6 to 11 cycles was run with a J-beta primer mix and a sample-barcoded 5' primer. A template-switch 5' adaptor carrying 12 random nucleotides introduced a unique molecular identifier onto each TCR beta cDNA molecule. Each sample yielded at least 3 million CDR3-containing paired-end reads. All of the RNA was converted into first-strand cDNA using the Mint cDNA synthesis kit, with a TRBC-specific oligonucleotide serving as the primer. All cDNA was treated with uracil-DNA glycosylase and then went through a first 18-cycle PCR with the universal primers M1SS and BC2_uni_R. The study's processing was this. Each sample was normalized by randomly selecting 1 million high-quality reads, each carrying a distinct molecular identifier. Instead of being binned into consensus sequences, reads with shared molecular identifiers were discarded. MiTCR, with a Q25 quality threshold and the strictest error-elimination algorithm, was used for CDR3 identification, clonotype clustering and error correction. A nonparametric unseen species model with Euler transformation was used to estimate lower-bound total TCR beta diversity. TCRdb trimmed public reads at Q25 via fastp, called clones via MiXCR and kept in-frame beta chains. Entries that share a CDR3 protein sequence are merged under the most common genes and DNA. The V and J calls follow TCRdb's processing rather than the paper's. The sample table contains more than 700,000 distinct CDR3 sequences; only one count was recorded for roughly 46% of them. Around a sixth of the sample comes from the top ten.

What the research found in general, with its limitations: As age increased, observed TCR beta diversity per million T cells dropped in a roughly linear way, and a significant reduction was already evident by age 40. Observed TCR beta diversity correlated strongly with the percentage of naive T cells measured by flow cytometry. Bulk unsorted PBMC profiling prevented conclusive comparison of naive and antigen-experienced compartments. The CMV infection status of donors was not known, potentially confounding age-related changes in expanded clonotypes. Total diversity estimates from one million sequenced T cells were considered lower bounds and underestimates. Compared with the aged group, more naive CD4+ T cells, fewer expanded clones and increased TCR diversity were shown by the long-lived group, suggesting age selection.

The CDR3 contains 17 residues, cysteine and phenylalanine counted. The retained sequence is limited to the CDR3, 51 bases, with the frame set at the first base. The germline V gene sets CDR1 to SGHTA and CDR2 to FQGNSA. In this chain, TRBV7-2 is recombined with TRBJ2-7; TRBD2 agrees with 14 junctional bases. Judging by the DNA end, TRBJ2-5 fits better; the J call may be wrong. The clonotype comes from an elderly man in good health. The specimen was blood. The DNA sequence is TGTGCCAGCAGCTTAGCCCCTGGGACTAGCGGGAGCCCGACCCAGTACTTC. This sequence encodes CASSLAPGTSGSPTQYF.